These T cell receptor beta chains were read from a single sample in a study of response to subunit inactivated influenza vaccine. TCRdb re-derived calls from the RT-PCR reads in MiXCR, one entry per CDR3 protein. The profile shows about 520,000 distinct CDR3 sequences, around 7.7% of them singletons. Source: PBMCs from blood, taken less than 30 months after vaccination. The receptors derive from a man aged 50 to 69 who received an inactivated influenza vaccine. CDR3s include the opening cysteine and the closing phenylalanine or tryptophan.

CDR3aa | v_gene
CASSFTGTSGRGTDTQYF | TRBV5-1
CASSPGTSAATQYF | TRBV11-2
CASRGAPSYEQYF | TRBV5-6
CSASVVLQPQHF | TRBV20-1
CASSPQQGNQETQYF | TRBV28
CASTGLFRRDTEAFF | TRBV2
CASSRHETQYF | TRBV4-2
CSVEWTGLGVGETQYF | TRBV29-1
CASSLGTRRNEQFF | TRBV5-1
CASSLVRTANSPLHF | TRBV12-3/TRBV12-4
CASSALWRSSYNEQFF | TRBV6-1
CASSLGTGGGQPQHF | TRBV5-1
CASSMGAAETQYF | TRBV18
CASSPQENYGYTF | TRBV11-2
CASSFVAGQMDEQYF | TRBV7-2
CASSDSGGNYNEQFF | TRBV2
CASSFSGGGTDTQYF | TRBV7-2
CAIRDRATDTQYF | TRBV24-1
CAISTGANEKLFF | TRBV10-3
CASSQLAQRDPYNEQFF | TRBV4-2
CASSISGTIPYEQYF | TRBV19
CASSSAGGLAEDTQYF | TRBV9
CASRSTGTEAFF | TRBV6-5
CASRGTGGTETQYF | TRBV11-2
CASSQTHSWSRVVRDTQYF | TRBV4-3
CASSLIAGEGYEQYF | TRBV7-2
CASSQGATTYEQYF | TRBV12-3/TRBV12-4
CASSQGMGGNTEAFF | TRBV4-3
CSAIGGYSTDTQYF | TRBV20-1
CASSTPDTYEQYF | TRBV5-5
CASSPWTGGSDTQYF | TRBV4-3
CSARVPAGFLAKNIQYF | TRBV20-1
CASSFSRERQFF | TRBV5-6
CSARDSAGGYYNEQFF | TRBV20-1
CASRRTGGHNEQFF | TRBV5-1
CASSLVAGWAFF | TRBV12-3/TRBV12-4
CASSQDLPGGLGYTQYF | TRBV4-3
CASSSYRVGTGELFF | TRBV5-5
CASSLVPSGQETQYF | TRBV5-5